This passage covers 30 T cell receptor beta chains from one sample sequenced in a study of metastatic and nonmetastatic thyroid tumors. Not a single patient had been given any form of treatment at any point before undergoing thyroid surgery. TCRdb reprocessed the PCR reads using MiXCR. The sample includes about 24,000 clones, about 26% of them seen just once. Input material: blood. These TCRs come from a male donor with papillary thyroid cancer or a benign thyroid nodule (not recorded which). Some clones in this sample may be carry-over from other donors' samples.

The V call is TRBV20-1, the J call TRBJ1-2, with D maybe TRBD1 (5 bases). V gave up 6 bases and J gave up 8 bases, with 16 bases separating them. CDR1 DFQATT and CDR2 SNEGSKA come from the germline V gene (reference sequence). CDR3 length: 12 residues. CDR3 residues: CSASPLDKGYTF. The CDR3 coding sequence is TGCAGTGCGAGCCCGTTGGACAAAGGCTACACCTTC.

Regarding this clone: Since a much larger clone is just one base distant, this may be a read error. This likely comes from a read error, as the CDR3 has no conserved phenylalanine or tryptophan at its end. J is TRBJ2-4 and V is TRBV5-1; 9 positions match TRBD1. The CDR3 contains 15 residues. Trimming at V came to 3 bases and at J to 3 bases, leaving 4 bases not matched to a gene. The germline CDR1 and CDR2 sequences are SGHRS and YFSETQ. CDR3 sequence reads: CASSSGTGYKNIQYL. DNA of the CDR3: TGCGCCAGCAGCTCCGGGACAGGGTACAAAAACATTCAGTACCTC.

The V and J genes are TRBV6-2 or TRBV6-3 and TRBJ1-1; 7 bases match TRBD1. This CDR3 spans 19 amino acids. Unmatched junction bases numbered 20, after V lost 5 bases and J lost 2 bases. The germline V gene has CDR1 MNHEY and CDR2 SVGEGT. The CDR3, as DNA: TGTGCCAGCAGTACAATCCAAGGACAGGTATTTCGACGAAACACTGAAGCTTTCTTT. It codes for CASSTIQGQVFRRNTEAFF.

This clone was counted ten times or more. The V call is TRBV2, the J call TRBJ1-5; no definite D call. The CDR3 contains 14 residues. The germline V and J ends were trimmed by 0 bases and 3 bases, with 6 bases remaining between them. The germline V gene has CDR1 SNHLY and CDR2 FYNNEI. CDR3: CASSEALNNQPQHF. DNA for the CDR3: TGTGCCAGCAGTGAAGCGCTTAACAATCAGCCCCAGCATTTT. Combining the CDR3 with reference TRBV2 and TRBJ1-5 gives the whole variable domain EPEVTQTPSHQVTQMGQEVILRCVPISNHLYFYWYRQILGQKVEFLVSFYNNEISEKSEIFDDQFSVERPDGSNFTLKIRSTKLEDSAMYFCASSEALNNQPQHFGDGTRLSIL.

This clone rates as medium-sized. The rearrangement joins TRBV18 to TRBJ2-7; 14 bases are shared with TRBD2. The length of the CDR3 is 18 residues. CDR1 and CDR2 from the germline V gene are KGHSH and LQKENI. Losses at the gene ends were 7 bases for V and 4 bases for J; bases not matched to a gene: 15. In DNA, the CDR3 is TGTGCCAGCTTGCCCCCGGGACTAGCGGGAGTGGGGGGATACGAGCAGTACTTC. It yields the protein CASLPPGLAGVGGYEQYF.

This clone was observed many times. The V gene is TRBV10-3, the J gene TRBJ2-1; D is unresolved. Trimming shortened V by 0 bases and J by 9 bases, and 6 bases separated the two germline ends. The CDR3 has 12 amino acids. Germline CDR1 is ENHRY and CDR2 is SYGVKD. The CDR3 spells CAISESKGEQFF. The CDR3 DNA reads TGTGCCATCAGTGAGTCGAAAGGTGAGCAGTTCTTC.

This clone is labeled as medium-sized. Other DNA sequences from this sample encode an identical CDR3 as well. The CDR3 protein is CSARVRGKTSYEQYF. The DNA of the CDR3 is TGCAGTGCTAGGGTAAGAGGGAAAACCTCCTACGAGCAGTACTTC. This chain uses TRBV20-1 with TRBJ2-7, with D tentatively TRBD2 (5 bases). From germline, CDR1 is DFQATT and CDR2 SNEGSKA (reference sequence). This CDR3 spans 15 amino acids. V was pared by 3 bases and J by 0 bases, with 15 bases between.

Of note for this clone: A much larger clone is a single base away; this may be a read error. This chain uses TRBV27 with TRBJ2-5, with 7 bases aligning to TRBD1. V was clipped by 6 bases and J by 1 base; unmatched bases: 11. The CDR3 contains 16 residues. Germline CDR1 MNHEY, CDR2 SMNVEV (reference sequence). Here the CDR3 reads CASRVKGGARQETQYF. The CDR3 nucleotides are TGTGCCAGCAGAGTCAAAGGGGGCGCCCGCCAAGAGACCCAGTACTTC.

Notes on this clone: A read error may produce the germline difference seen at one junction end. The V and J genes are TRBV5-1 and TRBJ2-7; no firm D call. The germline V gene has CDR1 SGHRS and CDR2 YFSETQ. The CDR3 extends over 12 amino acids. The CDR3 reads CASSAYSYEHDF. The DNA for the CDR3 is TGCGCCAGCAGCGCCTATTCCTACGAGCACGACTTC. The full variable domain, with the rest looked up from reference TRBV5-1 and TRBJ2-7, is KAGVTQTPRYLIKTRGQQVTLSCSPISGHRSVSWYQQTPGQGLQFLFEYFSETQRNKGNFPGRFSGRQFSNSRSEMNVSTLELGDSALYLCASSAYSYEHDFGPGTRLTVT.

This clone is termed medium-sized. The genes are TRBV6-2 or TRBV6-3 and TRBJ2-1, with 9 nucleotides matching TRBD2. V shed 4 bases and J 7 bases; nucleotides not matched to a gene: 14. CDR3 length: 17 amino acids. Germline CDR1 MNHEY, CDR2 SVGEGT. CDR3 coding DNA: TGTGCCAGCAGTTCTTTGTCCGGGACTAGCAACACGAATGAGCAGTTCTTC. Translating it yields CASSSLSGTSNTNEQFF.

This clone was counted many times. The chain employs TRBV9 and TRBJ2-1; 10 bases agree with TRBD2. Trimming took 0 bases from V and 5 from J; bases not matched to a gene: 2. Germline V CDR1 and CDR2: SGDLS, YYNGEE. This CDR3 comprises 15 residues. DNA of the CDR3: TGTGCCAGCAGCGTAGCTAGCGGGAGCCACAATGAGCAGTTCTTC. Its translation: CASSVASGSHNEQFF.

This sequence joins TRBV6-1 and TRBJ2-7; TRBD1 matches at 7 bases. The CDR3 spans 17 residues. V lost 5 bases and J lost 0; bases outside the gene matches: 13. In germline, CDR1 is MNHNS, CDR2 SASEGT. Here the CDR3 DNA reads TGTGCCAGCAGTCAACCGCCCCGGGACAGCCCCTCCTACGAGCAGTACTTC. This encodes CASSQPPRDSPSYEQYF.

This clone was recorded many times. CDR3 residues: CASSNNRGEDTQYF. The CDR3 DNA sequence: TGTGCCAGCAGTAATAACAGGGGCGAGGATACGCAGTATTTT. J is TRBJ2-3 and V is TRBV28; 7 bases match TRBD1. Germline V gene data show CDR1 as MDHEN and CDR2 as SYDVKM. The CDR3 is made up of 14 amino acids. The V gene end was trimmed by 5 bases and the J gene end by 6 bases; junction bases not matched to a gene: 8.

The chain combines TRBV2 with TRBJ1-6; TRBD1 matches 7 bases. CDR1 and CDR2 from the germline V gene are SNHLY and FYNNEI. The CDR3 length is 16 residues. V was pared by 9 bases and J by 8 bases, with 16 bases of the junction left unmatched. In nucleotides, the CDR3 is TGTGCCAGGTCTCAAACGACAGGGCCACGTGATTCACCCCTCCACTTT. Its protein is CARSQTTGPRDSPLHF. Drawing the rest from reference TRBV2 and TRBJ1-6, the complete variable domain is EPEVTQTPSHQVTQMGQEVILRCVPISNHLYFYWYRQILGQKVEFLVSFYNNEISEKSEIFDDQFSVERPDGSNFTLKIRSTKLEDSAMYFCARSQTTGPRDSPLHFGNGTRLTVT.

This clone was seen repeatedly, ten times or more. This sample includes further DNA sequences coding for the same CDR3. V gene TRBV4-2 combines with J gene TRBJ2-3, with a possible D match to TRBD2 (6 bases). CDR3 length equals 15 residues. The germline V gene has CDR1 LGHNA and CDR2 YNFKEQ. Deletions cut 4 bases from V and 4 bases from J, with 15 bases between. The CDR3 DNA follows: TGTGCCAGCAGCCCAGCGGAGGGCCGCGCAGATACGCAGTATTTT. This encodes CASSPAEGRADTQYF.

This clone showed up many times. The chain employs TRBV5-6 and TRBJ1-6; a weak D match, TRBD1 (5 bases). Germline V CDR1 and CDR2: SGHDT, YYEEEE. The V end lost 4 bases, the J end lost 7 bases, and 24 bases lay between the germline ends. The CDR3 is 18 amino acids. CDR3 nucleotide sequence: TGTGCCAGCAGCAAGAAGGGGTTGTGGGGGATGCGCAATTCACCCCTCCACTTT. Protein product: CASSKKGLWGMRNSPLHF.

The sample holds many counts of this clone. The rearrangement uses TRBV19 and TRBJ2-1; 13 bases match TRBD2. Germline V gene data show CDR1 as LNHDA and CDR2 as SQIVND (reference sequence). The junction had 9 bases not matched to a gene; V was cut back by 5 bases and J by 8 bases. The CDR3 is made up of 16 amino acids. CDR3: CASSPYGLAGVYEQFF. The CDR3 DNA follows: TGTGCCAGTAGTCCCTATGGACTAGCGGGAGTCTATGAGCAGTTCTTC.

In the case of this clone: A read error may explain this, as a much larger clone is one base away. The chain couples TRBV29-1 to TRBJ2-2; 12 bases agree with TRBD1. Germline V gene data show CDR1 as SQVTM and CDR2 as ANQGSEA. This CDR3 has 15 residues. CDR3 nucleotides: TGCAGCGTTGAGGGGACAGGGGGCTACACCTGGGAGCTGTTTTTT. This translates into CSVEGTGGYTWELFF.

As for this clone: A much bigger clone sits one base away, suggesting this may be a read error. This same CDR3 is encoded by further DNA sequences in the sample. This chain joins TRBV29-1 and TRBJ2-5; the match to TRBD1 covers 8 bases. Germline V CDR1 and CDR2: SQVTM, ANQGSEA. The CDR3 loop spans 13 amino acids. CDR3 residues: CSVEGGTGGTQYF. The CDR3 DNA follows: TGCAGTGTTGAAGGGGGGACAGGTGGGACCCAGTACTTC.

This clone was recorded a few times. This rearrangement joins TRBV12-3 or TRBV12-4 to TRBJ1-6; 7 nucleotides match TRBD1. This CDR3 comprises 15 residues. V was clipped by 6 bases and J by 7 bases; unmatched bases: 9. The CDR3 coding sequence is TGTGCCAGCAGCCTCTCCCAAGGGGGCAATTCACCCCTCCACTTT. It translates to CASSLSQGGNSPLHF.

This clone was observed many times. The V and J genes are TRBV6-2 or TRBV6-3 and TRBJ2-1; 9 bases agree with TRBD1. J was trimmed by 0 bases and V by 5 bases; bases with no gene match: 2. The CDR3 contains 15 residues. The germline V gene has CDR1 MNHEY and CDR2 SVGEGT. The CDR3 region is CASSPGQGSYNEQFF. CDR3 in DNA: TGTGCCAGCAGTCCGGGACAGGGCTCCTACAATGAGCAGTTCTTC.

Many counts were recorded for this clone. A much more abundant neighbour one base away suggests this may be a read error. Here the CDR3 reads CSATPPGWFGDYTF. DNA of the CDR3: TGCAGTGCTACCCCCCCGGGGTGGTTCGGGGACTACACCTTC. The genes are TRBV20-1 and TRBJ1-2; D is unclear. The CDR3 sequence is 14 residues long. Germline CDR1 and CDR2: DFQATT and SNEGSKA (reference sequence). The V end lost 4 bases, the J end lost 10 bases, and 22 bases lay between the germline ends.

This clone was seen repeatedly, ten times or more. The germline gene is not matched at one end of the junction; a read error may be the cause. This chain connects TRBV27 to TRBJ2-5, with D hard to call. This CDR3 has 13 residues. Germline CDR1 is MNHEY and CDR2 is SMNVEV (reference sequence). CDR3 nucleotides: TGTGCCAGCAGTACGCTAGACCAAGAGACCCAGTGCTTC. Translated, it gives CASSTLDQETQCF.

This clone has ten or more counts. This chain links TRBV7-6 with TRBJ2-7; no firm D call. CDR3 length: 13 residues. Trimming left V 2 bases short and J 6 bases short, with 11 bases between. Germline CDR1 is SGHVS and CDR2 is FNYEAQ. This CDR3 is CASSLTPTFEQYF. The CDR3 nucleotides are TGTGCCAGCAGCTTAACGCCCACCTTCGAGCAGTACTTC.

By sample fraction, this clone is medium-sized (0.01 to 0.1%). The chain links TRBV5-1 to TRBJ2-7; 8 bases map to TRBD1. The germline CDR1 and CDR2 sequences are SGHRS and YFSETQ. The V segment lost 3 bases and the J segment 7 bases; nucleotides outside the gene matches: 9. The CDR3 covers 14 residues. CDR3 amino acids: CASSSDRDWQEQYF. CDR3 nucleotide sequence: TGCGCCAGCAGCTCGGACAGGGACTGGCAGGAGCAGTACTTC.

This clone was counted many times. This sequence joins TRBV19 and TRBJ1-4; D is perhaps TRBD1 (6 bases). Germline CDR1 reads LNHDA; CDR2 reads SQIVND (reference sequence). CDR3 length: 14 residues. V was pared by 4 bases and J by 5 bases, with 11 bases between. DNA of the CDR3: TGTGCCAGTAGTACTCGAACAGGGAATGAAAAACTGTTTTTT. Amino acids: CASSTRTGNEKLFF.

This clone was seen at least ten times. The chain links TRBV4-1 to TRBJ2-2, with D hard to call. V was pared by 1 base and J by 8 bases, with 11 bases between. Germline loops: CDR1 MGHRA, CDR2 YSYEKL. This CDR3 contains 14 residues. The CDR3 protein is CASSQGSSAGELFF. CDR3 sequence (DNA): TGCGCCAGCAGCCAAGGATCCTCGGCAGGGGAGCTGTTTTTT.

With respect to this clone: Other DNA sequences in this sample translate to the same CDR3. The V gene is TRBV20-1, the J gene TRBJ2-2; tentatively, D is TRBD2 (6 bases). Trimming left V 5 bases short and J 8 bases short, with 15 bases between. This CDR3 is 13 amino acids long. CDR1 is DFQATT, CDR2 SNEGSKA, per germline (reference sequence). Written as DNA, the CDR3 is TGCAGTGCTGAGGAGGGACTCACAGGGGAGCTGTTTTTT. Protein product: CSAEEGLTGELFF.

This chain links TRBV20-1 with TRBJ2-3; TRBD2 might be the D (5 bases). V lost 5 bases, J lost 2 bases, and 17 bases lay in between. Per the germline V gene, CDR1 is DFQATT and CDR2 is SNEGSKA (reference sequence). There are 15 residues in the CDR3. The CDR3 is CSAGRRRGPTDTQYF. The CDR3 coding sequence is TGCAGTGCTGGCCGTCGGCGAGGGCCCACAGATACGCAGTATTTT.

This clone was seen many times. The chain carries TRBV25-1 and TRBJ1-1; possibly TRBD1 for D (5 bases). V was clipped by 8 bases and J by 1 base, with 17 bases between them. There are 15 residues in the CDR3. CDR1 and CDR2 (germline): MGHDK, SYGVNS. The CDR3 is CASEHRTGQNTEAFF. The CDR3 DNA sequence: TGTGCCAGCGAACACAGGACGGGCCAGAACACTGAAGCTTTCTTT.